Listed below are T cell receptor beta chains from one sample, sequenced in a study of blood T cell repertoires in COVID-19. Some clones are missing from TCRdb's copy, which holds only in-frame ones; the method was immunoSEQ multiplex PCR. The repertoire includes over 55,000 clones, approximately 81% of them detected once, and about 4% sits in the top ten. The specimen sequenced was PBMCs or T cells enriched from blood (not recorded which). The receptor set was obtained from a woman aged 40 to 55 with acute COVID-19. Each CDR3 is given with its conserved first and last residue. The D gene is left open where the match is weak. Only some rows state a clone size, as once, few, many or a class for expanded clones.

16	TRBV5-6	TRBJ2-5	TRBD2	-	TGTGCCAGCAGCTTGGAGGGACTAGCGGACCAAGAGACCCAGTACTTC	CASSLEGLADQETQYF
12	TRBV5-4	TRBJ2-7	-	-	TGTGCCAGCAGCTTGGTCAGGGGCGAGCAGTACTTC	CASSLVRGEQYF
12	TRBV11-2	TRBJ2-1	-	few	TGTGCCAGCAGCCCACTGAGTAGTGAGCAGTTCTTC	CASSPLSSEQFF
18	TRBV11-2	TRBJ2-7	-	-	TGTGCCAGCAGCGCCGTATCGAGGGCAGCGGGTGTTGTCTACGAGCAGTACTTC	CASSAVSRAAGVVYEQYF
15	TRBV14	TRBJ2-7	TRBD2	-	TGTGCCAGCAGCCAAGAACTAGCGGGAGTTGGTGAGCAGTACTTC	CASSQELAGVGEQYF
15	TRBV7-9	TRBJ2-1	TRBD2	-	TGTGCCAGCAGCCCGAGACTAGCGGGAGACCATGAGCAGTTCTTC	CASSPRLAGDHEQFF
16	TRBV5-6	TRBJ1-6	-	-	TGTGCCAGCAGCCCCGGATTGAGGGTAAATAATTCACCCCTCCACTTT	CASSPGLRVNNSPLHF
14	TRBV19	TRBJ1-1	-	-	TGTGCCAGTAACCCCCCCCGGGGGAACACTGAAGCTTTCTTT	CASNPPRGNTEAFF
14	TRBV19	TRBJ2-1	-	-	TGTGCCAGTAGTTCGCAACAGGGCTACAATGAGCAGTTCTTC	CASSSQQGYNEQFF
13	TRBV12-3/TRBV12-4	TRBJ1-1	-	-	TGTGCCAGCAGATCCGGGAGAGTCACTGAAGCTTTCTTT	CASRSGRVTEAFF
16	TRBV11-2	TRBJ2-7	-	-	TGTGCCAGCAGCTCCTCTACTAGCCGGTTTTTCTACGAGCAGTACTTC	CASSSSTSRFFYEQYF
15	TRBV4-2	TRBJ2-2	TRBD1	-	TGTGCCAGCAGCCACACAGGGGACCGGACCGGGGAGCTGTTTTTT	CASSHTGDRTGELFF
14	TRBV2	TRBJ1-3	-	-	TGTGCCAGCAGTGTCGGGCGGGAGGGAAACACCATATATTTT	CASSVGREGNTIYF
14	TRBV29-1	TRBJ2-5	-	-	TGCAGCGTATTGACGGCGCAACAGTTATCGGCCCAGTACTTC	CSVLTAQQLSAQYF
15	TRBV7-9	TRBJ1-5	-	-	TGTGCCAGCAGCTCAGCAGGGGAAAGCAATCAGCCCCAGCATTTT	CASSSAGESNQPQHF
16	TRBV7-2	TRBJ2-5	TRBD2	once	TGTGCCAGCAGCTTTGGTAGCGGGGGGACCCAAGAGACCCAGTACTTC	CASSFGSGGTQETQYF
19	TRBV11-2	TRBJ2-2	-	-	TGTGCCAGCAGCCCTCGGGTAGGGGTGGGCAGGGGAAGCACCGGGGAGCTGTTTTTT	CASSPRVGVGRGSTGELFF
15	TRBV7-9	TRBJ2-7	TRBD2	-	TGTGCCAGCAGCCGGACTAGCGGAGCCCTCTACGAGCAGTACTTC	CASSRTSGALYEQYF
13	TRBV2	TRBJ1-1	TRBD1	few	TGTGCCAGCAGTGGGGACAGGGACACTGAAGCTTTCTTT	CASSGDRDTEAFF
17	TRBV13	TRBJ2-1	TRBD2	-	TGTGCCAGCAGCTTCCCGGGACTAGGGGCCCTTACCAATGAGCAGTTCTTC	CASSFPGLGALTNEQFF
13	TRBV25-1	TRBJ1-1	-	-	TGTGCCAGCAGTGCTCAGATCGGGACTGAAGCTTTCTTT	CASSAQIGTEAFF
14	TRBV2	TRBJ1-1	TRBD1	-	TGTGCCAGCAGGGCGGGACAGGGGAACACTGAAGCTTTCTTT	CASRAGQGNTEAFF
15	TRBV7-2	TRBJ1-2	TRBD1	-	TGTGCCAGCAGCTTCAACAGGGGGCACGGCTATGGCTACACCTTC	CASSFNRGHGYGYTF
15	TRBV24-1	TRBJ1-4	TRBD1	-	TGTGCCACCAGTGCAGCGACAGGGGCAGATGAAAAACTGTTTTTT	CATSAATGADEKLFF